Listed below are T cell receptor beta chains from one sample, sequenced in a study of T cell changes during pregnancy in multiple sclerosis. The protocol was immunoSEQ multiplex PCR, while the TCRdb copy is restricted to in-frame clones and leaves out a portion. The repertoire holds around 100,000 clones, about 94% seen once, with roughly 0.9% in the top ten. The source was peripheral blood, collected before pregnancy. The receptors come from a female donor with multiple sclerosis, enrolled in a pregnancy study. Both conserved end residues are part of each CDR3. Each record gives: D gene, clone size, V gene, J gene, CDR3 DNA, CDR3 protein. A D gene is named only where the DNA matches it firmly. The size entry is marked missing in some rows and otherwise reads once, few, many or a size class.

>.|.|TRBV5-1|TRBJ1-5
TGCGCCAGCAGCGGAACAGGTGTGTTGGGCAATCAGCCCCAGCATTTT
CASSGTGVLGNQPQHF
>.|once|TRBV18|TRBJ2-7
TGTGCCAGCTCACTGAACGACGGGTCCTCCGACGAGCAGTACTTC
CASSLNDGSSDEQYF
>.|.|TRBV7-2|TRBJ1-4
TGTGCCAGCAGCCCACTGGGAGGGCGCCGTGGGAAACTGTTTTTT
CASSPLGGRRGKLFF
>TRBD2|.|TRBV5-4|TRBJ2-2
TGTGCCAGCAGTCCAGGACTAGCGGGAGTCTCCGGGGAGCTGTTTTTT
CASSPGLAGVSGELFF
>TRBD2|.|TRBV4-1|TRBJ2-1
TGCGCCAGCAAGGCGGTAGCGGGGACCAATGAGCAGTTCTTC
CASKAVAGTNEQFF
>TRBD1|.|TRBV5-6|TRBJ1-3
TGTGCCAGCAGCTTGGAGGGGGACAGTTTAAGCTCTGGAAACACCATATATTTT
CASSLEGDSLSSGNTIYF
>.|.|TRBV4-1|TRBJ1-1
TGCGCCAGCAGCCTCCTTCCCAGGGTTGACACTGAAGCTTTCTTT
CASSLLPRVDTEAFF
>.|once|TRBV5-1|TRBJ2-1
TGCGCCAGCGCCTGGACAGAAGGAGATGAGCAGTTCTTC
CASAWTEGDEQFF
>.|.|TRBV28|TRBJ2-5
TGTGCCAGCAGGGGTGAGGTGGCGGAGAAGACCCAGTACTTC
CASRGEVAEKTQYF
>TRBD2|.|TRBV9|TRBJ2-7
TGTGCCAGCAGCGTAGCGGGAGCGGGAGCCCCCTACGAGCAGTACTTC
CASSVAGAGAPYEQYF
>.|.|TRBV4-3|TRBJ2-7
TGCGCCAGCAGCCAAGATTTTTCGAGAGGGCTCGAGCAGTACTTC
CASSQDFSRGLEQYF
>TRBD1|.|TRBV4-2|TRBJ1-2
TGTGCCAGCAGCCAAGGGACAGGGCCAGACTATGGCTACACCTTC
CASSQGTGPDYGYTF
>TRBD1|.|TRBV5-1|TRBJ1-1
TGCGCCAGCAGCTTAGGGACAGGGGTCACTGAAGCTTTCTTT
CASSLGTGVTEAFF
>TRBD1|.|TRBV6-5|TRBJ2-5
TGTGCCAGCAGTTACTCAGTTCAGGGGGATCAAGAGACCCAGTACTTC
CASSYSVQGDQETQYF
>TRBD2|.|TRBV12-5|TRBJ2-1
TGTGCTAGTGGTTTGGTTTGGACTAGCGGGAGTGGTACTTACAATGAGCAGTTCTTC
CASGLVWTSGSGTYNEQFF
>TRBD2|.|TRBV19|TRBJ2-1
TGTGCCAGTAGTATAGAGGGAGGGTTGCATGAGCAGTTCTTC
CASSIEGGLHEQFF
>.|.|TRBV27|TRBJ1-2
TGTGCCAGCAGGGCACGATTCCGCTATGGCTACACCTTC
CASRARFRYGYTF
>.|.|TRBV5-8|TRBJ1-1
TGTGCCAGCAGCTTGGGCAGTTCACCGAACACTGAAGCTTTCTTT
CASSLGSSPNTEAFF
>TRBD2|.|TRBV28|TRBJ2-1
TGTGCCAGCCAAGAGGGACTAGCGATAAATGAGCAGTTCTTC
CASQEGLAINEQFF
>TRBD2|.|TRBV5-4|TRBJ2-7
TGTGCCAGCGCAGGACTAGCGGGAGGCGAGCAGTACTTC
CASAGLAGGEQYF
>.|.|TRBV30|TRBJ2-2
TGTGCCTGGAATGGCGGTACTTACACCGGGGAGCTGTTTTTT
CAWNGGTYTGELFF
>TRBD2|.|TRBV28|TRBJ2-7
TGTGCCAGTGAGCGGGAGGGGCACGAGCAGTACTTC
CASEREGHEQYF
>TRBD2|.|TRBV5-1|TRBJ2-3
TGCGCCAGCAGCGGGAGACTAGCGACCACAGATACGCAGTATTTT
CASSGRLATTDTQYF
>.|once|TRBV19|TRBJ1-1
TGTGCCAGTAGCCAGCCCTTTGGCAGGGCGGATGAAGCTTTCTTT
CASSQPFGRADEAFF
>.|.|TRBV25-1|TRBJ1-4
TGTGCCAGCAGTGAAACCGGGGTCGCTTCTAATGAAAAACTGTTTTTT
CASSETGVASNEKLFF
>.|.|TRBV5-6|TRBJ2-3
TGTGCCAGCAGCCCCGGGTGGCTAGCGAGGGGTGTCACGCAGTATTTT
CASSPGWLARGVTQYF
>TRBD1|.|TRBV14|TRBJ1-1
TGTGCCAGCAGTCGACAGGGACCTTGGGAGGCTTTCTTT
CASSRQGPWEAFF
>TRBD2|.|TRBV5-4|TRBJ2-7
TGTGCCAGCAGCCCGACTCCTAGCGGATCCACGCGGAACGAGCAGTACTTC
CASSPTPSGSTRNEQYF
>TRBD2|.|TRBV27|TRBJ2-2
TGTGCCAGCAGTGCGCCCCGGGAGGCGCGTCGATACACCGGGGAGCTGTTTTTT
CASSAPREARRYTGELFF
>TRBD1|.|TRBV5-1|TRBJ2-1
TGCGCCAGCAGCTTGGCGGGACAGTCTTACAATGAGCAGTTCTTC
CASSLAGQSYNEQFF
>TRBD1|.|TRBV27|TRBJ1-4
TGTGCCAGCAGTTTAAGGCGGACAGGGGTTGAAAAACTGTTTTTT
CASSLRRTGVEKLFF